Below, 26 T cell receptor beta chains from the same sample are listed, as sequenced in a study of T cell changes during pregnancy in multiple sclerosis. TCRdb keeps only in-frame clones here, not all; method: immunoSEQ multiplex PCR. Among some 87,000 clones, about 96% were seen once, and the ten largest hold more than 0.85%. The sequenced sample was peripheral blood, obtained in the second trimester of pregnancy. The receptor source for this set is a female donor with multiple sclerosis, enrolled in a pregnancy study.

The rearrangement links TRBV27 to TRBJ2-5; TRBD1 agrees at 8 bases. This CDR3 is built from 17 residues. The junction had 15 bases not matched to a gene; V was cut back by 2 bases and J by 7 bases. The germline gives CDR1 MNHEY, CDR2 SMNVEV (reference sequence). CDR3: CASSLERQGARFGTQYF. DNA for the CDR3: TGTGCCAGCAGTTTAGAGCGGCAGGGGGCGCGATTTGGGACCCAGTACTTC.

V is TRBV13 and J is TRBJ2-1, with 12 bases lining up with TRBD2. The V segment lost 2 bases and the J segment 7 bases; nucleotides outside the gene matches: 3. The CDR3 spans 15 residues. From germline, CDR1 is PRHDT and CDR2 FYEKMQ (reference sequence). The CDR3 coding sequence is TGTGCCAGCAGCTTAAGGCTAGCGGGAGGGAATGAGCAGTTCTTC. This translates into CASSLRLAGGNEQFF.

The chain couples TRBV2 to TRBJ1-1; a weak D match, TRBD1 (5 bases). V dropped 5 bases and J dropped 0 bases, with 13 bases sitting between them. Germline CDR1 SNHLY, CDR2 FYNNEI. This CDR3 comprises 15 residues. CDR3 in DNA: TGTGCCAGCAGTCCCGACTGGACACTGAACACTGAAGCTTTCTTT. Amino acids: CASSPDWTLNTEAFF.

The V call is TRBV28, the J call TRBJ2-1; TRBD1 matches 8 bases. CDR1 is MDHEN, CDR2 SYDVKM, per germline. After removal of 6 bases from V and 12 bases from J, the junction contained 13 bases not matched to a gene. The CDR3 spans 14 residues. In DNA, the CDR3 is TGTGCCAGCAGCAACATTACGAACAGGGGGTTGCAGTTCTTC. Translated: CASSNITNRGLQFF.

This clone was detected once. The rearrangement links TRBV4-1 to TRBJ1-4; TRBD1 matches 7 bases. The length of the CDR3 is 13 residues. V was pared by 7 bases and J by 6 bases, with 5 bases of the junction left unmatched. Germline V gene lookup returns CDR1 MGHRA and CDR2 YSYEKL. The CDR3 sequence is CASTAGGDEKLFF. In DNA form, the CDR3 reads TGCGCCAGCACGGCAGGGGGAGATGAAAAACTGTTTTTT.

In DNA, the CDR3 is TGTGCCAGCAGATTTCAGGGGGCCACTGAAGCTTTCTTT. It is translated as CASRFQGATEAFF. The chain recombines TRBV27 with TRBJ1-1, with 8 bases lining up with TRBD1. Germline V gene lookup returns CDR1 MNHEY and CDR2 SMNVEV (reference sequence). V was pared by 6 bases and J by 4 bases, with 4 bases of the junction left unmatched. This CDR3 is built from 13 residues.

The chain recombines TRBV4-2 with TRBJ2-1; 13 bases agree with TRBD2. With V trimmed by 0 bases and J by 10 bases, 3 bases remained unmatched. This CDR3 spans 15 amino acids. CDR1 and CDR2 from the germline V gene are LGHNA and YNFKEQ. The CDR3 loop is CASSQEGTSGTEQFF. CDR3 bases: TGTGCCAGCAGCCAAGAAGGGACTAGCGGGACGGAGCAGTTCTTC.

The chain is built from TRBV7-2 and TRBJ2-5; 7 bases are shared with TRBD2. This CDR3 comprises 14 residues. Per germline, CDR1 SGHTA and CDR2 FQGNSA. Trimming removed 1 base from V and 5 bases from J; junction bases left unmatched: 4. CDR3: CASSLGLAGETQYF. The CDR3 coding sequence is TGTGCCAGCAGCTTAGGACTAGCCGGGGAGACCCAGTACTTC.

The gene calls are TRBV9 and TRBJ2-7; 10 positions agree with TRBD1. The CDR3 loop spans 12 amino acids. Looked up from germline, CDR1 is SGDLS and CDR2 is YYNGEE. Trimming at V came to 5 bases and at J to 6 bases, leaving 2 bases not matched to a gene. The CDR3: CASRGDRGEQYF. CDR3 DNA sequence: TGTGCCAGCAGAGGGGACAGGGGCGAGCAGTACTTC.

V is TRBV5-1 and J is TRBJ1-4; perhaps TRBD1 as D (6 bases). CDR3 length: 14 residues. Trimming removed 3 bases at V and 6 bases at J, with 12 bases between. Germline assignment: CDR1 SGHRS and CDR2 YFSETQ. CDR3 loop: CASSSGQSHEKLFF. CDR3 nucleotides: TGCGCCAGCAGCTCCGGACAGTCCCATGAAAAACTGTTTTTT.

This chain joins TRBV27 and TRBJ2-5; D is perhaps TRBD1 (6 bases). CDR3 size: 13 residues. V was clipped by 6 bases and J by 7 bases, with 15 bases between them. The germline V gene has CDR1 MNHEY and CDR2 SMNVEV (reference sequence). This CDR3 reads CASRIQGSGTQYF. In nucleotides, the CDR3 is TGTGCCAGCAGGATACAGGGCTCGGGGACCCAGTACTTC.

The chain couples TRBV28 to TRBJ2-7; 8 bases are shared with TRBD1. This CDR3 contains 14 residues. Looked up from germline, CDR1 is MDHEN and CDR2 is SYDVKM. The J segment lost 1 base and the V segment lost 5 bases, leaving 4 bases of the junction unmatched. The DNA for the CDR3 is TGTGCCAGCAGTCCGGACAGGGTTTCCTACGAGCAGTACTTC. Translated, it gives CASSPDRVSYEQYF.

The CDR3 DNA reads TGTGCCAGTGACGCCGGGACAGGGCTCGGCTATGGCTACACCTTC. It is translated as CASDAGTGLGYGYTF. The chain couples TRBV19 to TRBJ1-2; 9 nucleotides align to TRBD1. Germline CDR1 is LNHDA and CDR2 is SQIVND (reference sequence). The CDR3 extends over 15 amino acids. With 8 bases clipped from V and 4 bases from J, the junction kept 11 bases outside the gene matches.

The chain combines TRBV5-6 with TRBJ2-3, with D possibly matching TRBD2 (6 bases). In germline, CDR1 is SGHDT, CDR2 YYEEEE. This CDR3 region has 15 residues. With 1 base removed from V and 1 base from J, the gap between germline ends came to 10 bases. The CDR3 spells CASSLLSGGTDTQYF. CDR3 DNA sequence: TGTGCCAGCAGCTTGTTATCGGGGGGCACAGATACGCAGTATTTT.

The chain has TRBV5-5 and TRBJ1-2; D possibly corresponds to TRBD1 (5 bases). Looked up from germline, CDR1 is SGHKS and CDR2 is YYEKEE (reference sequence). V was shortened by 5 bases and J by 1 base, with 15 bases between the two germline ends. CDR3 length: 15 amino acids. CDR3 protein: CASRGGTGNNYGYTF. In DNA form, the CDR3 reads TGTGCCAGCAGAGGCGGGACTGGAAATAACTATGGCTACACCTTC.

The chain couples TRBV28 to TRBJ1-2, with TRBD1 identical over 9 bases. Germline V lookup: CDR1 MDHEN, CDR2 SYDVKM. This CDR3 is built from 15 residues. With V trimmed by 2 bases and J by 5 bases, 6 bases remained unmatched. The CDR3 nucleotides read TGTGCCAGCAGTTTAGCCCAAGGACAGGGGTATGGCTACACCTTC. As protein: CASSLAQGQGYGYTF.

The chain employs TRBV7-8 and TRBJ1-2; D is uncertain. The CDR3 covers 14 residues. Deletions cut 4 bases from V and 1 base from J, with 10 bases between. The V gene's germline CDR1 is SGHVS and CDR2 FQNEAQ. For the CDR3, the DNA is TGTGCCAGCAGCTCAAACCAGGTTAACTATGGCTACACCTTC. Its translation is CASSSNQVNYGYTF.

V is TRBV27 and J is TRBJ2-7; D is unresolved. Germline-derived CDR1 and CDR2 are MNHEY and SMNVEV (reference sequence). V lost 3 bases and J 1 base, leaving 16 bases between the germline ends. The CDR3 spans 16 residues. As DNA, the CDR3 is TGTGCCAGCAGTTTTGAGCCTCCACCCTTTTCCTACGAGCAGTACTTC. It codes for CASSFEPPPFSYEQYF.

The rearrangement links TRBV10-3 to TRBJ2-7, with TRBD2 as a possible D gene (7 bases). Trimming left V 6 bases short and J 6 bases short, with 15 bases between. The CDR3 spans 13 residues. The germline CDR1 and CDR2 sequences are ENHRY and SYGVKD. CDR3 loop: CAIREGEGGEQYF. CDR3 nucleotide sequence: TGTGCCATCAGGGAGGGGGAGGGTGGCGAGCAGTACTTC.

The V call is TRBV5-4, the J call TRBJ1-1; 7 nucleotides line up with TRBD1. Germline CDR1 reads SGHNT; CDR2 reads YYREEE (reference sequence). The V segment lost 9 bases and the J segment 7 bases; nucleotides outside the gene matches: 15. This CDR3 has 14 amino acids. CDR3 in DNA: TGTGCCATCACCCCCTACAGGGGTTCGATTGAAGCTTTCTTT. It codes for CAITPYRGSIEAFF.

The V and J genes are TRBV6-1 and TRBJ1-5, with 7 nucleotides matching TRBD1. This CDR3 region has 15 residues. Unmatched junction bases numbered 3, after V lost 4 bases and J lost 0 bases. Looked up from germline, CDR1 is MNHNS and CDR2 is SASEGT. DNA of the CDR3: TGTGCCAGCAGTGGGGGGACAGTTAGCAATCAGCCCCAGCATTTT. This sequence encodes CASSGGTVSNQPQHF.

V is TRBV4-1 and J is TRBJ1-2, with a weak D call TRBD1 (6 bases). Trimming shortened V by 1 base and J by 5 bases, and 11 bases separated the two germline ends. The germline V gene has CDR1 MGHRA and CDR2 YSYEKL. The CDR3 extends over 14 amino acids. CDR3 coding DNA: TGCGCCAGCAGCCAAGTCTGGACAGAGTATGGCTACACCTTC. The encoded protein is CASSQVWTEYGYTF.

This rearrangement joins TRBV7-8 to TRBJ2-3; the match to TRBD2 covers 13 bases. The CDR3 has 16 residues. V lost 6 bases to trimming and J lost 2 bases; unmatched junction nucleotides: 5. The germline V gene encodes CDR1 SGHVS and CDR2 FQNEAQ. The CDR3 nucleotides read TGTGCCAGCAGGCCGACTAGCGGGAGGTCCACAGATACGCAGTATTTT. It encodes CASRPTSGRSTDTQYF.

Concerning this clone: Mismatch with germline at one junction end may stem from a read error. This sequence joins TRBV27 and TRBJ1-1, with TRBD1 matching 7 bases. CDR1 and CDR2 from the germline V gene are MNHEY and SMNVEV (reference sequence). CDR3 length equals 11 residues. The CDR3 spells CASILRGQAFF. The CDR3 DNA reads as TGTGCCAGCATTTTAAGGGGGCAAGCTTTCTTT.

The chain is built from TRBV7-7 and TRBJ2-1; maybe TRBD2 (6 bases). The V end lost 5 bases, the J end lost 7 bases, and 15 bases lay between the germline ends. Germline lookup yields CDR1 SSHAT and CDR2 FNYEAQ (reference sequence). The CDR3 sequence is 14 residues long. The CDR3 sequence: CASSPHSGANEQFF. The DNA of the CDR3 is TGTGCCAGCAGCCCACATAGCGGTGCGAATGAGCAGTTCTTC.

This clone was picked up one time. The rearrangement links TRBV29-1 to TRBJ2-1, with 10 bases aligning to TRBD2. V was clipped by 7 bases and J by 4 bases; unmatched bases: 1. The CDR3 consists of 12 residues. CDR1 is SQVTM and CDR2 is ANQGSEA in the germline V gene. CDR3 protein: CSGTSGYNEQFF. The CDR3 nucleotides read TGCAGCGGGACTAGCGGATACAATGAGCAGTTCTTC.